This TCR beta chain was found in a study of CD8 T cells in Susac syndrome. Reverse transcription of roughly 0.5 to 1 ug RNA was carried out with random hexamers. TCR beta CDR3 was amplified by immunoSEQ covering 54 Vbeta and 13 Jbeta. MiXCR, run by TCRdb on the immunoSEQ multiplex PCR reads, gives a single entry per CDR3 protein. Of 200,000 to 300,000 distinct CDR3 sequences detected, just over 90% appear once; the ten largest clones hold around 0.072%. Germline CDR1 reads SGDLS; CDR2 reads YYNGEE. The ends were cut back, 7 bases at V and 0 bases at J, with 4 bases in the middle. This CDR3 is built from 12 residues.

This clonotype was obtained from a human donor with multiple sclerosis. The V and J genes are TRBV9 and TRBJ2-2, with no clear D. The material sequenced was CD4+ T cells from PBMCs. The CDR3, as DNA: TGTGCCAGCGGGTCGAACACCGGGGAGCTGTTTTTT. Translated, it gives CASGSNTGELFF. Drawing the rest from reference TRBV9 and TRBJ2-2, the complete variable domain is DSGVTQTPKHLITATGQRVTLRCSPRSGDLSVYWYQQSLDQGLQFLIQYYNGEERAKGNILERFSAQQFPDLHSELNLSSLELGDSALYFCASGSNTGELFFGEGSRLTVL.